The 11 T cell receptor beta chains in this list originate from one sample, sequenced in a study of identical twins. TCRdb reprocessed the 5' RACE reads via MiXCR and lists one record per CDR3 protein. The sample lists about 330,000 distinct CDR3 sequences; 9% to 15% were seen once. Separately, the same data were catalogued under a study of yellow fever vaccine responses in identical twins.

Sequencing input: CD8+ T cells sorted from blood. The origin of the receptors is a woman between 18 and 29 years old in good health.

This clonotype was seen only a few times. The rearrangement joins TRBV12-3 or TRBV12-4 to TRBJ2-3, with TRBD2 identical over 15 bases. The CDR3 length is 16 residues. With V trimmed by 5 bases and J by 5 bases, 5 bases remained unmatched. CDR3 loop: CASSRGLAGGVDTQYF. CDR3 DNA sequence: TGTGCCAGCAGTAGGGGACTAGCGGGGGGCGTAGATACGCAGTATTTT.

This clonotype has at least ten counts. The chain has TRBV7-9 and TRBJ2-1; possibly TRBD2 for D (5 bases). This CDR3 has 15 residues. V lost 3 bases and J lost 0, with 9 bases in between. From germline, CDR1 is SEHNR and CDR2 FQNEAQ (reference sequence). The CDR3 spells CASSFSESSYNEQFF. CDR3 nucleotides: TGTGCCAGCAGCTTTAGCGAGAGCTCCTACAATGAGCAGTTCTTC.

This clonotype has a count of ten or more. The V and J genes are TRBV12-3 or TRBV12-4 and TRBJ2-5, with D perhaps TRBD2 (6 bases). This CDR3 is built from 15 residues. V was shortened by 10 bases and J by 5 bases, with 23 bases between the two germline ends. CDR3 nucleotides: TGTGCCACGGGGGTCACGGATCAGAACAGGGAGACCCAGTACTTC. Translated: CATGVTDQNRETQYF.

In its sample, this clonotype was seen many times. The chain joins TRBV6-1 to TRBJ2-3; D is unresolved. This CDR3 spans 14 amino acids. The germline gives CDR1 MNHNS, CDR2 SASEGT. V lost 4 bases and J 0 bases, leaving 8 bases between the germline ends. Here the CDR3 DNA reads TGTGCCAGCAGTGTGAGCCGGAGCACAGATACGCAGTATTTT. This codes for CASSVSRSTDTQYF.

V usage is TRBV6-5 and J usage is TRBJ2-5, with D tentatively TRBD1 (5 bases). V lost 0 bases to trimming and J lost 4 bases, with 24 bases between them. The CDR3 has 19 residues. CDR1 is MNHEY and CDR2 is SVGAGI in the germline V gene. The chain's CDR3 is CASSYSVLSQGPIVETQYF. CDR3 sequence (DNA): TGTGCCAGCAGTTACTCAGTACTCTCGCAGGGCCCGATTGTAGAGACCCAGTACTTC.

This clonotype came up a few times. For the CDR3, the DNA is TGTGCCAGCAGCTTAGGCGGGTCAGGGGGCAGCTACGAGCAGTACTTC. Translation gives CASSLGGSGGSYEQYF. The chain combines TRBV13 with TRBJ2-7; 8 bases line up with TRBD1. Germline loops: CDR1 PRHDT, CDR2 FYEKMQ (reference sequence). This CDR3 region has 16 residues. Unmatched junction bases numbered 7, after V lost 0 bases and J lost 3 bases.

In its sample, this clonotype was seen a few times. V is TRBV13 and J is TRBJ1-6; possible D gene TRBD1, 6 bases. CDR3 length: 16 amino acids. Trimming removed 6 bases at V and 2 bases at J, with 14 bases between. Germline V CDR1 and CDR2: PRHDT, FYEKMQ (reference sequence). The CDR3 nucleotides read TGTGCCAGCAGTCTTCTCAGGGGAACCTATAATTCACCCCTCCACTTT. This translates into CASSLLRGTYNSPLHF.

The sample holds a few counts of this clonotype. The genes are TRBV20-1 and TRBJ2-1, with TRBD2 matching 8 bases. Germline V CDR1 and CDR2: DFQATT, SNEGSKA (reference sequence). The CDR3 is made up of 22 amino acids. With V trimmed by 0 bases and J by 7 bases, 29 bases remained unmatched. In DNA, the CDR3 is TGCAGTGCTAGAGATTGGGGAACGACGGGGTTGTACGACGGGAGGGCCAGGAATGAGCAGTTCTTC. This gives the protein CSARDWGTTGLYDGRARNEQFF.

This clonotype has a handful of counts. For the CDR3, the DNA is TGCGCCAGCAGCCAAGATGGGTCGGGTAGCTCCTACGAGCAGTACTTC. Translating it yields CASSQDGSGSSYEQYF. The V gene is TRBV4-1, the J gene TRBJ2-7; D not certain. Germline assignment: CDR1 MGHRA and CDR2 YSYEKL. V was pared by 0 bases and J by 0 bases, with 12 bases between. The CDR3 length is 16 residues.

A few counts support this clonotype. The V call is TRBV28, the J call TRBJ2-3, with TRBD1 as a possible D gene (6 bases). In germline, CDR1 is MDHEN, CDR2 SYDVKM. V was cut by 4 bases and J by 6 bases, with 17 bases left in between. The CDR3 consists of 15 residues. This CDR3 is CASSSNRDIGDTQYF. CDR3 in DNA: TGTGCCAGCAGTTCGAACAGGGACATTGGGGATACGCAGTATTTT.

This clonotype has at least ten counts. The chain is built from TRBV15 and TRBJ1-5; D not certain. Trimming cost V 0 bases and J 0 bases, with 6 bases left between them. The CDR3 spans 15 residues. The V gene's germline CDR1 is LNHNV and CDR2 YYDKDF (reference sequence). The CDR3 reads CATSRDYDSNQPQHF. CDR3 coding DNA: TGTGCCACCAGCAGAGATTATGATAGCAATCAGCCCCAGCATTTT.